This TCR beta chain was recorded in a study of Ad26.COV2.S vaccination and SARS-CoV-2 variants. Treatment described: approximately 18 received Ad26.COV2.S at low or high dose, single or two shots; about 5 received placebo; per-sample allocation not given. At day 63 after the first vaccine or placebo injection, samples were drawn. Boston supplied an adult donor aged 18-55 years. A note on this clone: Its antigen remains unidentified.

TCRdb's copy holds only in-frame clones and misses some; the assay was immunoSEQ multiplex PCR. The sample lists about 440,000 clones; about 92% were seen once. Whole-study findings and limits: Substantial post-vaccination breadth of spike-specific CD8+ and CD4+ T cell responses was reported.

The origin of this receptor is a person between 18 and 60 years old who received the Ad26.COV2.S COVID-19 vaccine or a placebo. The source material was peripheral blood, sampled in a trial of Ad26.COV2.S vaccine versus placebo.

Here the CDR3 reads CASSGEGSSTDTQYF. Written as DNA, the CDR3 is TGTGCCAGCAGCGGAGAGGGCTCTAGCACAGATACGCAGTATTTT. This rearrangement joins TRBV9 to TRBJ2-3; the D gene is possibly TRBD2 (5 bases). The germline gives CDR1 SGDLS, CDR2 YYNGEE. V was shortened by 3 bases and J by 0 bases, with 11 bases between the two germline ends. The CDR3 runs to 15 residues.